Sequencing of this T cell receptor (beta chain) was carried out in a study of early T cells in non-severe SARS-CoV-2 infection. This clonotype was found a few times. TCRdb fed the 5' RACE reads into MiXCR, producing one record per CDR3 protein. The profile shows tens of thousands of distinct CDR3 sequences, about 16% of them singletons. Germline CDR1 is MNHEY and CDR2 is SVGAGI. The CDR3 covers 13 residues. The V end was cut by 4 bases, the J end by 7 bases, with 14 bases between. The sequenced sample was whole blood. This clonotype was obtained from an adult who was a healthcare worker with PCR-confirmed SARS-CoV-2 infection or an uninfected control (not recorded which). The chain recombines TRBV6-5 with TRBJ2-7; D is unresolved. The DNA of the CDR3 is TGTGCCAGCAGTTTTTCGGGTTTAGGGGAGCAGTACTTC. It yields the protein CASSFSGLGEQYF.